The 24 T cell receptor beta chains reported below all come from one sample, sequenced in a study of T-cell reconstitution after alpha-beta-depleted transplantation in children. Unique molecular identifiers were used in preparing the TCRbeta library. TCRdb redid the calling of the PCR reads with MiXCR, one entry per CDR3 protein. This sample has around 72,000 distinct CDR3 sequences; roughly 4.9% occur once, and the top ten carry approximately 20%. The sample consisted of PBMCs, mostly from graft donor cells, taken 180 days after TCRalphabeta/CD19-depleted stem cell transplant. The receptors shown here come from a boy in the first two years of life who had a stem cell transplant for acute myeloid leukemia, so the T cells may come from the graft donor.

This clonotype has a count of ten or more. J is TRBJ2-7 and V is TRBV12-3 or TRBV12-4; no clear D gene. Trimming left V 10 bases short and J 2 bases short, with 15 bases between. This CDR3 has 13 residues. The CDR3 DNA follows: TGTGCCACCTCAAGTCAAGGGCCCTACGAGCAGTACTTC. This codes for CATSSQGPYEQYF.

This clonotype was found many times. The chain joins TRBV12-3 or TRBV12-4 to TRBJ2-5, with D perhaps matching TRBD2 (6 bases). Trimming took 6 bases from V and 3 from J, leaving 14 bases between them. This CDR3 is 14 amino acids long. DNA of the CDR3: TGTGCCAGCAGCCCGAGGGGCGGGGAAGAGACCCAGTACTTC. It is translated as CASSPRGGEETQYF.

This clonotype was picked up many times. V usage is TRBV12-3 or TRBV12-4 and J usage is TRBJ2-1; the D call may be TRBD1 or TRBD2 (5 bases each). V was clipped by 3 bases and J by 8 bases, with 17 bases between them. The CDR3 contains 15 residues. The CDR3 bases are TGTGCCAGCAGTTTCCGAGGGGCTCCTTTAGATGAGCAGTTCTTC. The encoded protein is CASSFRGAPLDEQFF.

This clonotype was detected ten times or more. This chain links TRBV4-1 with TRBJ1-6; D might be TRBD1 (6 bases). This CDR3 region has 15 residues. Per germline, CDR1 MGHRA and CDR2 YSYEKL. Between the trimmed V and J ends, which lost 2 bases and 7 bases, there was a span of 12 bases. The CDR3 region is CASSQSLGHNSPLHF. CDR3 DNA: TGCGCCAGCAGCCAAAGCCTGGGACACAATTCACCCCTCCACTTT.

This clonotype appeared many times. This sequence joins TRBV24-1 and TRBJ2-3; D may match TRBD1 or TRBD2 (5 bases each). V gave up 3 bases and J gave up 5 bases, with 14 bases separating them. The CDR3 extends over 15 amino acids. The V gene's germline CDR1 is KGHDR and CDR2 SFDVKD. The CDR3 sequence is CATSDPGRTQDTQYF. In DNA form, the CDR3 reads TGTGCCACCAGTGATCCGGGACGCACACAAGATACGCAGTATTTT.

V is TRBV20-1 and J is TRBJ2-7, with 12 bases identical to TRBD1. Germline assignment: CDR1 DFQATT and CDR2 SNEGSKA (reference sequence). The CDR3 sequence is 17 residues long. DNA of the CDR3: TGCAGGGGTAGAGGCGGGACAGGGGGCCCCCTCTCCTACGAGCAGTACTTC. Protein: CRGRGGTGGPLSYEQYF.

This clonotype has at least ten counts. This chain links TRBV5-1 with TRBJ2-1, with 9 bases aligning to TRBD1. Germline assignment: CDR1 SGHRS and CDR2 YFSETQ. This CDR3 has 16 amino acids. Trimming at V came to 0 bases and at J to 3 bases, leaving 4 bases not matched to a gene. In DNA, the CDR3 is TGCGCCAGCAGCTTGGGGTCGGGACAGGGCTACAATGAGCAGTTCTTC. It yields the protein CASSLGSGQGYNEQFF.

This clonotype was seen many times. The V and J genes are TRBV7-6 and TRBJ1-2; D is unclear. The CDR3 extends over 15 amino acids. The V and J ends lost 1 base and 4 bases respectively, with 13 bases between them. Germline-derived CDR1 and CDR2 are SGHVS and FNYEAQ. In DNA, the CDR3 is TGTGCCAGCAGCTTAGAGGCCAGAAGCTGCTATGGCTACACCTTC. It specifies CASSLEARSCYGYTF.

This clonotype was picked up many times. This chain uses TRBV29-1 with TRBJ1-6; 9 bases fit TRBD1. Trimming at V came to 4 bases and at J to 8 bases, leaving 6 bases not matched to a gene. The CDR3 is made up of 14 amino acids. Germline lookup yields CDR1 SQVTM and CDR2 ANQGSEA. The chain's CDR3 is CSVGGRDRDSPLHF. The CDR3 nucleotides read TGCAGCGTTGGGGGCCGGGACAGGGATTCACCCCTCCACTTT.

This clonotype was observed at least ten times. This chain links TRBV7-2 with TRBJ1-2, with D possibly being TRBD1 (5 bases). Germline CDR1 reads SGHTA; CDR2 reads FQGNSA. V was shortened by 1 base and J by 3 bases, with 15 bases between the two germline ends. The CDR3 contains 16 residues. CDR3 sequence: CASSLERRGRDYGYTF. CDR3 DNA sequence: TGTGCCAGCAGCTTAGAGCGGCGGGGCAGGGACTATGGCTACACCTTC.

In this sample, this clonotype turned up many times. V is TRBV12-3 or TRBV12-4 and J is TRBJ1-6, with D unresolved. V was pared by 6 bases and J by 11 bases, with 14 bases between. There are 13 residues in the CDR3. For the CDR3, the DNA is TGTGCCAGCAGGGCGTCAGAGGGTCCACCCCTCCACTTT. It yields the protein CASRASEGPPLHF.

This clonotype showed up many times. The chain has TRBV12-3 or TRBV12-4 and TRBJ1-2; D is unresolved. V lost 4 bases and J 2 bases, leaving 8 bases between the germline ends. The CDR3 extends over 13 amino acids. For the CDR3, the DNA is TGTGCCAGCAGTTATACCGGGAACTATGGCTACACCTTC. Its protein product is CASSYTGNYGYTF.

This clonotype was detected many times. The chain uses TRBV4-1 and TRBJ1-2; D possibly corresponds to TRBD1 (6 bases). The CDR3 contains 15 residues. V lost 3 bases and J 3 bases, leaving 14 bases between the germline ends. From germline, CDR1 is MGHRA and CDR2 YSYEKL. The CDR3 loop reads CASSHHRARDYGYTF. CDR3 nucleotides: TGCGCCAGCAGCCACCACAGGGCCCGGGACTATGGCTACACCTTC.

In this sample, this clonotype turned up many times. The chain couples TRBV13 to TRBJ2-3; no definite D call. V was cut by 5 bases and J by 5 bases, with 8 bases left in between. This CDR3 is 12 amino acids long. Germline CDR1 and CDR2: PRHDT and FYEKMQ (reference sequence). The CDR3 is CASSTSLDTQYF. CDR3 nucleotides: TGTGCCAGCAGCACATCCTTAGATACGCAGTATTTT.

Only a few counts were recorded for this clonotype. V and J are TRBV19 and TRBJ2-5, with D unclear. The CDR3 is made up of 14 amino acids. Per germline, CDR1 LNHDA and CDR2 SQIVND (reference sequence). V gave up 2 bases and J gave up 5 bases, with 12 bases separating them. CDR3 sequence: CASSIMGSGETQYF. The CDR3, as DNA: TGTGCCAGTAGTATAATGGGGTCTGGGGAGACCCAGTACTTC.

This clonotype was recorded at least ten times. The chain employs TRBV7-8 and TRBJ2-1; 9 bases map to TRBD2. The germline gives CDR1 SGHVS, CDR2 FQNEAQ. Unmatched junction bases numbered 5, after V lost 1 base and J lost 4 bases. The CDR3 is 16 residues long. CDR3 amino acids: CASSLVGGGAYNEQFF. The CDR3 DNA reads TGTGCCAGCAGCTTAGTCGGCGGGGGGGCTTACAATGAGCAGTTCTTC.

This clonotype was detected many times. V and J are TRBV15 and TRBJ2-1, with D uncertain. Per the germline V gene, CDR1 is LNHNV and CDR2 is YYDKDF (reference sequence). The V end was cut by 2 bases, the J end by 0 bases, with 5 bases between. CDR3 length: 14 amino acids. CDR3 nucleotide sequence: TGTGCCACCAGCAGACAGAGCTCCTACAATGAGCAGTTCTTC. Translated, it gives CATSRQSSYNEQFF.

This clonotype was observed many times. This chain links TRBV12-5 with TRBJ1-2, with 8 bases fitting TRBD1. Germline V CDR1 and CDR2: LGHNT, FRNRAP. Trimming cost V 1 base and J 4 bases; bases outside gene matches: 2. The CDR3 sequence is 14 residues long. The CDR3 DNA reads TGTGCTAGTGGTTTGGCCACAGGGGGCTATGGCTACACCTTC. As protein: CASGLATGGYGYTF.

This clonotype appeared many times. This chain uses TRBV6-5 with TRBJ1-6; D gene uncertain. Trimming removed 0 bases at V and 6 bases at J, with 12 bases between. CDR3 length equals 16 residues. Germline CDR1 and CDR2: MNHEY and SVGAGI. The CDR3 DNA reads TGTGCCAGCAGTTACTCGAGAGTTGACGGTAATTCACCCCTCCACTTT. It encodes CASSYSRVDGNSPLHF.

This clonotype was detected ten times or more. This CDR3 reads CSGVRGHEQYV. In DNA, the CDR3 is TGCAGTGGGGTTAGAGGCCACGAGCAGTACGTC. V and J are TRBV20-1 and TRBJ2-7; D not certain. CDR1 is DFQATT, CDR2 SNEGSKA, per germline (reference sequence). The ends were cut back, 7 bases at V and 5 bases at J, with 12 bases in the middle. This CDR3 is built from 11 residues.

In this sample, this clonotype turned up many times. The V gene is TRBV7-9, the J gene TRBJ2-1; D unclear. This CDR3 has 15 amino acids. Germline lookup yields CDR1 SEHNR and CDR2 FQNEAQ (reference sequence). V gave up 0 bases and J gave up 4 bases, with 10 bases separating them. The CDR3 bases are TGTGCCAGCAGCTTAGCCCGGGTGGGGTACAATGAGCAGTTCTTC. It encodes CASSLARVGYNEQFF.

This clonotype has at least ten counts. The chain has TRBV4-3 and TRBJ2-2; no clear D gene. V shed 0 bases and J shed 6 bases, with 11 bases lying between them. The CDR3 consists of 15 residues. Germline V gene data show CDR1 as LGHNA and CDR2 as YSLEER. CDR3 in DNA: TGCGCCAGCAGCCAAGATCTTCCCGGGTCCGGGGAGCTGTTTTTT. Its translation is CASSQDLPGSGELFF.

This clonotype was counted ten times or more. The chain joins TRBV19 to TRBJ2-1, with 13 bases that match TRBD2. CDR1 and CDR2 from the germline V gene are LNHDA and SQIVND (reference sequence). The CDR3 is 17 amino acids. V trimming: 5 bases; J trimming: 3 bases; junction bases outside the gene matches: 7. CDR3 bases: TGTGCCAGTAGTCCCTGGACTAGCGGGGGATTCTACAATGAGCAGTTCTTC. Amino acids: CASSPWTSGGFYNEQFF.

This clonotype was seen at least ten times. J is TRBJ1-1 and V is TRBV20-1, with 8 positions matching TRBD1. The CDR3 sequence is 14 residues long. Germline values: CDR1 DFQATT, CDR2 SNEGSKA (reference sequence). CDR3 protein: CSEGGQGKNTEAFF. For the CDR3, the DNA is TGCAGCGAGGGAGGACAGGGAAAGAACACTGAAGCTTTCTTT.